This T cell receptor beta chain was sequenced during a study of siplizumab effects on memory and regulatory T cells. The method was immunoSEQ multiplex PCR; TCRdb's version includes in-frame clones alone and lacks a portion of them. In the table there are 90,000 to 120,000 clones, around 92% of which are singletons. This clone occurred once. The CDR3 loop spans 14 amino acids. Trimming removed 4 bases from V and 7 bases from J, with 15 bases in between. Germline CDR1 is SGHAT and CDR2 is FQNNGV. Material for sequencing was CD4+ T cells sorted from blood. The sequence was obtained from a human donor in good health. Some clones in this sample may be carry-over from other donors' samples. The V and J genes are TRBV11-2 and TRBJ2-3, with unresolved D. Here the CDR3 reads CASSSLRLVNTQYF. DNA of the CDR3: TGTGCCAGCAGCTCTCTTCGGCTGGTAAATACGCAGTATTTT.